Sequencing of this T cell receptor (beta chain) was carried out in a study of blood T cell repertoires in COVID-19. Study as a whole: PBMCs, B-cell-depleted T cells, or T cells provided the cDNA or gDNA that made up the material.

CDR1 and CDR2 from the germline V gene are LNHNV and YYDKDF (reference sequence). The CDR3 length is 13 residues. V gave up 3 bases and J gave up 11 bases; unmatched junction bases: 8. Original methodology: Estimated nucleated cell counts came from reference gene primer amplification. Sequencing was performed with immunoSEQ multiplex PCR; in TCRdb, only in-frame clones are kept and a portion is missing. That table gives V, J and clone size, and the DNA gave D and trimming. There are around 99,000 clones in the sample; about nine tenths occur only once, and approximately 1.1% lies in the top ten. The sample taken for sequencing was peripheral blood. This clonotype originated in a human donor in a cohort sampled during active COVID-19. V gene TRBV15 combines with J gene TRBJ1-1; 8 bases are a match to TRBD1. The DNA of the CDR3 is TGTGCCACCAGCAGGGAGACAGGGGTTAAGGCTTTCTTT. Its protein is CATSRETGVKAFF.